Listed below are T cell receptor beta chains from one sample, sequenced in a study of shared clonotypes between healthy human individuals. Only in-frame clones appear in the TCRdb table, and some are missing; sequencing was by immunoSEQ multiplex PCR. This table holds about 1,500,000 clones, 95% to 97% found once. Sequencing was performed on naive CD4+ T cells sorted from blood. The receptors derive from a man aged 30 to 39 in good health. CDR3s include the opening cysteine and the closing phenylalanine or tryptophan. The order of the fields is D gene, J gene, clone size, CDR3 length, V gene, CDR3 DNA, CDR3 protein. The D gene is left open where the match is weak. The size of a clone is reported for some rows only, either as once, few or many, or as a class for expanded clones.

>.|TRBJ1-4|.|17|TRBV28
TGTGCCAGCAGTTTAGGGGGGCCGGTACCCCAGAATGAAAAACTGTTTTTT
CASSLGGPVPQNEKLFF
>TRBD2|TRBJ2-2|.|16|TRBV9
TGTGCCAGCAGCCCAGACTCCGCGGGAGCCGCCGGGGAGCTGTTTTTT
CASSPDSAGAAGELFF
>.|TRBJ1-4|.|14|TRBV7-8
TGTGCCAGCAGCTTCCGCTGGACGGGTGAAAAACTGTTTTTT
CASSFRWTGEKLFF
>TRBD1|TRBJ2-5|once|15|TRBV25-1
TGTGCCAGCAGTGAACAGGGGGCCGGCGAAGAGACCCAGTACTTC
CASSEQGAGEETQYF
>TRBD1|TRBJ2-2|.|17|TRBV5-4
TGTGCCAGCAGCGACTACACCGGGACAGGGTTTACCGGGGAGCTGTTTTTT
CASSDYTGTGFTGELFF
>TRBD1|TRBJ1-5|.|14|TRBV19
TGTGCCAGTAGTACTACAGGGGGCTGGCAGCCCCAGCATTTT
CASSTTGGWQPQHF
>.|TRBJ2-5|.|14|TRBV25-1
TGTGCCAGCGGACCTCCAGGGGATAAAGAGACCCAGTACTTC
CASGPPGDKETQYF
>.|TRBJ2-2|.|11|TRBV20-1
TGCAGTGCTAGAAGGCCTCAGGGACTGTTTTTT
CSARRPQGLFF
>.|TRBJ2-6|.|16|TRBV7-3
TGTGCCAGCAGCGCCACACCGGTCTCTGGGGCCAACGTCCTGACTTTC
CASSATPVSGANVLTF
>TRBD1|TRBJ1-4|.|16|TRBV7-9
TGTGCCAGCAGCTCGGGACAGGGGGCAGCTAATGAAAAACTGTTTTTT
CASSSGQGAANEKLFF
>TRBD2|TRBJ2-3|.|20|TRBV10-1
TGCGCCAGCAGTGACCCTCTGACTAGCGGGAGTGCTTCTAGCACAGATACGCAGTATTTT
CASSDPLTSGSASSTDTQYF
>.|TRBJ1-5|.|14|TRBV19
TGTGCCAGTAGTACCGGACGGATCAATCAGCCCCAGCATTTT
CASSTGRINQPQHF
>.|TRBJ1-2|.|16|TRBV28
TGTGCCAGCAGTTTAATCGCTGGGGGCATGGGGTATGGCTACACCTTC
CASSLIAGGMGYGYTF
>TRBD1|TRBJ2-1|.|17|TRBV30
TGTGCCTGGAGTGTACGTCCCCGGACAGGGACCAACGGTGAGCAGTTCTTC
CAWSVRPRTGTNGEQFF
>.|TRBJ1-1|.|13|TRBV6-5
TGTGCCAGCAGTTATGGGCAGAACACTGAAGCTTTCTTT
CASSYGQNTEAFF
>TRBD1|TRBJ1-5|.|13|TRBV11-2
TGTGCCAGCAGCTACAGGGGTAATCAGCCCCAGCATTTT
CASSYRGNQPQHF
>.|TRBJ2-2|.|15|TRBV5-1
TGCGCCAGCAGCTTACCCAGCGGCAACTTCGGGGAGCTGTTTTTT
CASSLPSGNFGELFF
>.|TRBJ2-3|.|12|TRBV13
TGTGCCAGCAGCCCCTCAGGGGATACGCAGTATTTT
CASSPSGDTQYF
>TRBD2|TRBJ2-7|.|14|TRBV2
TGTGCCAGCAGTGTTGCGGGAGGGTTCCGCGAGCAGTACTTC
CASSVAGGFREQYF
>.|TRBJ1-5|.|13|TRBV27
TGTGCCAGCAGCCATGGGGGCGACCAGCCCCAGCATTTT
CASSHGGDQPQHF
>.|TRBJ1-3|.|15|TRBV2
TGTGCCACCAACCCAGGGAGCATCTCTGGAAACACCATATATTTT
CATNPGSISGNTIYF
>.|TRBJ1-2|.|17|TRBV11-2
TGTGCCAGCAGCTTAACGGCCGCTGGGGGGCGGATGGGCGGCTACACCTTC
CASSLTAAGGRMGGYTF